The 28 T cell receptor beta chains below all came from one sample that was sequenced in a study of cytomegalovirus exposure and HLA in healthy donors. 13 Jbeta primers and 60 Vbeta primers were used for the PCR. Assay: immunoSEQ multiplex PCR; the TCRdb copy retains only in-frame clones and omits some. The record lists fewer than 150,000 clones, of which the ten most abundant hold 2.7%. Sample: PBMCs. The receptors derive from a man aged 35 to 55 in good health and CMV-seronegative.

The chain joins TRBV29-1 to TRBJ1-5; 8 bases fit TRBD1. CDR1 and CDR2 from the germline V gene are SQVTM and ANQGSEA. The CDR3 covers 14 residues. Unmatched junction bases numbered 6, after V lost 4 bases and J lost 4 bases. CDR3 protein: CSVVEGQENQPQHF. CDR3 bases: TGCAGCGTTGTGGAGGGACAGGAGAATCAGCCCCAGCATTTT.

The V call is TRBV19, the J call TRBJ2-3, with D possibly being TRBD2 (6 bases). The CDR3 loop spans 17 amino acids. Per germline, CDR1 LNHDA and CDR2 SQIVND (reference sequence). Trimming took off 6 bases at V and 2 bases at J, with 21 bases between the two ends. In nucleotides, the CDR3 is TGTGCCAGTAGAAATATCCCGGGACTTCAGACCACAGATACGCAGTATTTT. This codes for CASRNIPGLQTTDTQYF.

This rearrangement joins TRBV29-1 to TRBJ2-1, with 8 bases matching TRBD2. V shed 7 bases, J shed 6 bases, and the junction held 8 bases outside the gene matches. The length of the CDR3 is 13 residues. Per germline, CDR1 SQVTM and CDR2 ANQGSEA. The CDR3 coding sequence is TGCAGCGCCAAGCCGGGACTAGTCAATGAGCAGTTCTTC. It yields the protein CSAKPGLVNEQFF.

The rearrangement links TRBV25-1 to TRBJ2-7, with a weak D call TRBD2 (6 bases). The length of the CDR3 is 12 residues. V dropped 6 bases and J dropped 7 bases, with 13 bases sitting between them. Germline CDR1 reads MGHDK; CDR2 reads SYGVNS. DNA of the CDR3: TGTGCCAGCAGCCGGGACTGGAGGGAGCAGTACTTC. Its translation is CASSRDWREQYF.

The V and J genes are TRBV7-3 and TRBJ2-2; TRBD2 might be the D (7 bases). This CDR3 has 17 amino acids. V was pared by 5 bases and J by 1 base, with 17 bases between. CDR1 is SGHTA and CDR2 is FQGTGA in the germline V gene. The CDR3 DNA reads TGTGCCAGCAGCCACAAACAGGGAGGGAGGAACACCGGGGAGCTGTTTTTT. It specifies CASSHKQGGRNTGELFF.

CDR3 loop: CASTTGDSGNTIYF. The DNA for the CDR3 is TGCGCCAGCACTACAGGGGACTCTGGAAACACCATATATTTT. The rearrangement joins TRBV5-1 to TRBJ1-3; 7 nucleotides line up with TRBD1. This CDR3 spans 14 amino acids. CDR1 and CDR2 from the germline V gene are SGHRS and YFSETQ. V lost 6 bases to trimming and J lost 0 bases; unmatched junction nucleotides: 3.

The chain links TRBV6-6 to TRBJ1-1; 7 positions agree with TRBD1. The CDR3 is 12 residues long. The junction had 7 bases not matched to a gene; V was cut back by 5 bases and J by 10 bases. CDR1 and CDR2 (germline): MNHNY, SVGAGI (reference sequence). CDR3 protein: CASSHGQVGAFF. CDR3 nucleotide sequence: TGTGCCAGCAGTCACGGACAGGTGGGAGCTTTCTTT.

The rearrangement joins TRBV7-9 to TRBJ1-5; 7 nucleotides align to TRBD1. Per germline, CDR1 SEHNR and CDR2 FQNEAQ (reference sequence). V shed 4 bases, J shed 1 base, and the junction held 4 bases outside the gene matches. The length of the CDR3 is 15 residues. CDR3 residues: CASSSGGQSNQPQHF. CDR3 bases: TGTGCCAGCAGCTCTGGGGGACAGAGCAATCAGCCCCAGCATTTT.

The rearrangement joins TRBV28 to TRBJ1-2, with D tentatively TRBD1 (6 bases). The CDR3 spans 13 residues. Germline lookup yields CDR1 MDHEN and CDR2 SYDVKM. V shed 7 bases and J shed 2 bases, with 11 bases lying between them. The CDR3 loop reads CASMGGGNYGYTF. CDR3 bases: TGTGCCAGCATGGGAGGGGGGAACTATGGCTACACCTTC.

V and J are TRBV7-9 and TRBJ1-3; TRBD1 agrees at 7 bases. V dropped 8 bases and J dropped 2; count of bases not matched to a gene: 6. There are 14 residues in the CDR3. The germline CDR1 and CDR2 sequences are SEHNR and FQNEAQ (reference sequence). The CDR3 DNA is TGTGCCAGCGACTCTACAGGGGCTGGAAACACCATATATTTT. Encoded protein: CASDSTGAGNTIYF.

The genes are TRBV11-2 and TRBJ1-5; D perhaps matches TRBD1 (5 bases). The CDR3 extends over 15 amino acids. CDR1 SGHAT and CDR2 FQNNGV come from the germline V gene. With 3 bases removed from V and 5 bases from J, the gap between germline ends came to 14 bases. The CDR3, as DNA: TGTGCCAGCAGCTTCTCGTCAGGGCCCGATCAGCCCCAGCATTTT. Protein product: CASSFSSGPDQPQHF.

This chain joins TRBV6-5 and TRBJ1-3, with 10 bases aligning to TRBD1. Germline CDR1 and CDR2: MNHEY and SVGAGI. The CDR3 runs to 15 residues. The V segment lost 4 bases and the J segment 3 bases; nucleotides outside the gene matches: 3. This CDR3 reads CASSSTGGSGNTIYF. CDR3 in DNA: TGTGCCAGCAGTTCGACAGGGGGCAGTGGAAACACCATATATTTT.

The V gene is TRBV7-9, the J gene TRBJ1-1; D is possibly TRBD1 (5 bases). The CDR3 extends over 13 amino acids. Per germline, CDR1 SEHNR and CDR2 FQNEAQ (reference sequence). V was clipped by 8 bases and J by 0 bases, with 10 bases between them. The CDR3 nucleotides read TGTGCCAGCGGGGGGACGATGAACACTGAAGCTTTCTTT. Translation: CASGGTMNTEAFF.

The chain uses TRBV5-1 and TRBJ2-7; 10 bases match TRBD1. The germline CDR1 and CDR2 sequences are SGHRS and YFSETQ. V shed 4 bases and J 5 bases; nucleotides not matched to a gene: 6. The CDR3 is 14 amino acids. This CDR3 reads CASSGSGTGDEQYF. In DNA, the CDR3 is TGCGCCAGCAGCGGGTCCGGGACAGGGGACGAGCAGTACTTC.

The chain is built from TRBV5-1 and TRBJ1-4; 8 positions match TRBD1. Trimming cost V 3 bases and J 7 bases; bases outside gene matches: 5. This CDR3 contains 14 residues. Germline CDR1 SGHRS, CDR2 YFSETQ. The CDR3, as DNA: TGCGCCAGCAGCTCTACAGGGGGAGGTGAAAAACTGTTTTTT. Its translation: CASSSTGGGEKLFF.

The chain joins TRBV5-5 to TRBJ1-2; 7 nucleotides align to TRBD1. V trimming: 0 bases; J trimming: 3 bases; junction bases outside the gene matches: 2. This CDR3 has 14 amino acids. The germline CDR1 and CDR2 sequences are SGHKS and YYEKEE (reference sequence). The CDR3 DNA is TGTGCCAGCAGCTTGGGACAGGGCGACTATGGCTACACCTTC. Translation: CASSLGQGDYGYTF.

The chain couples TRBV4-1 to TRBJ2-7, with 7 positions matching TRBD1. CDR1 and CDR2 from the germline V gene are MGHRA and YSYEKL. CDR3 length equals 14 residues. J lost 2 bases, V lost 4 bases, and 5 bases had no gene match. The CDR3 coding sequence is TGCGCCAGCAGCCCCTGGGACAGAGCCTACGAGCAGTACTTC. This encodes CASSPWDRAYEQYF.

The J gene is TRBJ1-3, the V gene TRBV6-1; 8 bases fit TRBD1. The V gene's germline CDR1 is MNHNS and CDR2 SASEGT. This CDR3 spans 13 amino acids. After removal of 6 bases from V and 8 bases from J, the junction contained 6 bases not matched to a gene. CDR3 region: CASRNRGSDTIYF. DNA for the CDR3: TGTGCCAGCAGGAACAGGGGGTCCGACACCATATATTTT.

J is TRBJ2-7 and V is TRBV7-8; 11 bases fit TRBD1. Germline V lookup: CDR1 SGHVS, CDR2 FQNEAQ. Trimming cost V 5 bases and J 3 bases; bases outside gene matches: 3. This CDR3 has 14 residues. The CDR3 protein is CASSRGTGGYEQYF. DNA of the CDR3: TGTGCCAGCAGCCGTGGGACAGGGGGCTACGAGCAGTACTTC.

About this clone: Mismatch with germline at one junction end may stem from a read error. Other DNA sequences within the sample encode an identical CDR3. The CDR3 DNA is TGTGCCAGCAGCTTGGTGGCCGGGGAGACTCAGTACTTC. The encoded protein is CASSLVAGETQYF. The V gene is TRBV5-6, the J gene TRBJ2-5; D may be TRBD2 (5 bases). The CDR3 runs 13 residues. Germline CDR1 is SGHDT and CDR2 is YYEEEE.

V usage is TRBV2 and J usage is TRBJ2-7; 9 bases map to TRBD1. V lost 5 bases, J lost 6 bases, and 2 bases stayed unmatched. The germline V gene has CDR1 SNHLY and CDR2 FYNNEI. The CDR3 is made up of 12 amino acids. The CDR3 loop reads CASSQDRGEQYF. The CDR3 DNA sequence: TGTGCCAGCAGTCAGGACAGGGGCGAGCAGTACTTC.

The chain is built from TRBV4-2 and TRBJ2-7, with D perhaps TRBD1 (5 bases). Trimming took off 5 bases at V and 6 bases at J, with 11 bases between the two ends. Germline CDR1 and CDR2: LGHNA and YNFKEQ. The CDR3 consists of 12 residues. The CDR3 sequence: CASSALRGEQYF. DNA for the CDR3: TGTGCCAGCAGCGCCCTAAGGGGCGAGCAGTACTTC.

The V call is TRBV19, the J call TRBJ2-7; 7 nucleotides align to TRBD1. The CDR3 has 15 residues. With V trimmed by 5 bases and J by 0 bases, 7 bases remained unmatched. Germline V lookup: CDR1 LNHDA, CDR2 SQIVND (reference sequence). CDR3 in amino acids: CASSLQGQSSYEQYF. The CDR3 DNA reads as TGTGCCAGTAGTCTCCAGGGACAGAGCTCCTACGAGCAGTACTTC.

Turning to this clone: No conserved phenylalanine or tryptophan is present at the end of the CDR3, so a read error is the likely explanation. CDR3 sequence reads: CASSSQGYEQYL. The CDR3 bases are TGTGCCAGCAGCTCTCAGGGTTACGAGCAGTACCTC. The rearrangement uses TRBV7-2 and TRBJ2-7, with D tentatively TRBD1 (5 bases). This CDR3 comprises 12 residues. V lost 4 bases and J 4 bases, leaving 8 bases between the germline ends. The germline gives CDR1 SGHTA, CDR2 FQGNSA.

The chain links TRBV25-1 to TRBJ1-1; 7 bases are shared with TRBD1. The CDR3 length is 14 residues. Germline V lookup: CDR1 MGHDK, CDR2 SYGVNS. J gave up 9 bases and V 4 bases, and 11 bases lay outside the gene matches. This CDR3 is CASSARGDTVKAFF. The CDR3 coding sequence is TGTGCCAGCAGTGCCAGGGGGGACACGGTCAAAGCTTTCTTT.

This chain joins TRBV9 and TRBJ1-1; 7 bases are a match to TRBD1. The CDR3 runs 14 residues. From germline, CDR1 is SGDLS and CDR2 YYNGEE. After removal of 0 bases from V and 4 bases from J, the junction contained 3 bases not matched to a gene. CDR3 protein: CASSVAGGITEAFF. As DNA, the CDR3 is TGTGCCAGCAGCGTAGCAGGGGGGATCACTGAAGCTTTCTTT.

This chain joins TRBV5-4 and TRBJ2-7; 9 bases line up with TRBD1. J gave up 6 bases and V 3 bases, and 10 bases lay outside the gene matches. The CDR3 runs to 15 residues. In germline, CDR1 is SGHNT, CDR2 YYREEE (reference sequence). The CDR3 spells CASSSGTGPLREQYF. The CDR3 nucleotides read TGTGCCAGCAGCTCCGGGACAGGGCCACTTCGCGAGCAGTACTTC.

V gene TRBV2 combines with J gene TRBJ1-2; 7 positions agree with TRBD1. The J segment lost 5 bases and the V segment lost 7 bases, leaving 10 bases of the junction unmatched. This CDR3 is built from 14 residues. Germline CDR1 SNHLY, CDR2 FYNNEI. DNA for the CDR3: TGTGCCAGCAATGAGGGGGCCATCGAATATGGCTACACCTTC. Translated, it gives CASNEGAIEYGYTF.